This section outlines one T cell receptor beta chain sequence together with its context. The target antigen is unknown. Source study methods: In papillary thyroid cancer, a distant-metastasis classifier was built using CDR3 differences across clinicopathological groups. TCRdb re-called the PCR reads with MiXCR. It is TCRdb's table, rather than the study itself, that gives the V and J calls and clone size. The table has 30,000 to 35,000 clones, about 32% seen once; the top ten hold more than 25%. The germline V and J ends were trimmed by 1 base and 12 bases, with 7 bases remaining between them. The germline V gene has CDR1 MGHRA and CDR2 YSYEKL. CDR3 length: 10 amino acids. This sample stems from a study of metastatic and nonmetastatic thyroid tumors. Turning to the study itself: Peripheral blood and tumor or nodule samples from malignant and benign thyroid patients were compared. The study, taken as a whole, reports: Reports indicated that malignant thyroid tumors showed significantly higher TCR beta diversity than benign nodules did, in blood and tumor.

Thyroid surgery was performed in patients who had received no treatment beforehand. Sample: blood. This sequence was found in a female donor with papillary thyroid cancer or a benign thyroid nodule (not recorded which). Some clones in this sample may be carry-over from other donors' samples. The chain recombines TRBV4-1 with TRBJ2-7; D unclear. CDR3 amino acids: CASSQGITYV. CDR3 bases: TGCGCCAGCAGCCAAGGGATTACGTACGTC.